These 30 T cell receptor beta chains originate from one sample sequenced in a study of cytotoxic CD8 clonotypes in ibrutinib-treated CLL (dated by TCRdb to the early 2020s). The library was produced with the immunoSEQ multiplex PCR assay. Not all clones reach the TCRdb copy of this immuneACCESS table, which keeps in-frame sequences only. Checked studies attribute under half of the gap to unresolved V genes and leave the rest unexplained. The sample records over 120,000 clones, around 80% of which are singletons. 9.5% to 15% of the sample comes from the top ten. What this sample's time point label stands for: about a year on ibrutinib. This material consisted of PBMCs, taken after 12 months of ibrutinib treatment. Every receptor here comes from a human donor with chronic lymphocytic leukemia.

V gene TRBV11-3 combines with J gene TRBJ2-5; no definite D call. Germline V CDR1 and CDR2: SGHNT, YENEEA. The CDR3 is 11 residues long. The V gene lost 1 base and the J gene lost 4 bases, with 1 base spanning the gap. CDR3 sequence: CASSLGETQYF. DNA of the CDR3: TGTGCCAGCAGCTTAGGAGAGACCCAGTACTTC.

The genes are TRBV7-9 and TRBJ2-2, with a tentative D call TRBD2 (5 bases). CDR1 SEHNR and CDR2 FQNEAQ come from the germline V gene (reference sequence). The CDR3 sequence is 14 residues long. Trimming removed 1 base from V and 6 bases from J, with 9 bases in between. CDR3 sequence: CASSLGLASGELFF. CDR3 sequence (DNA): TGTGCCAGCAGCTTAGGTCTAGCCTCCGGGGAGCTGTTTTTT.

This clone was seen once. The same CDR3 also results from other DNA sequences found in this sample. The V call is TRBV5-1, the J call TRBJ2-3; 9 bases agree with TRBD2. CDR3 size: 16 residues. V gave up 0 bases and J gave up 0 bases; unmatched junction bases: 2. Germline V gives CDR1 SGHRS, CDR2 YFSETQ. The CDR3 DNA is TGCGCCAGCAGCTTGGGACTAGCGGCCAGCACAGATACGCAGTATTTT. Translating gives CASSLGLAASTDTQYF.

The rearrangement links TRBV7-8 to TRBJ2-1; 8 nucleotides line up with TRBD2. The J segment lost 3 bases and the V segment lost 5 bases, leaving 15 bases of the junction unmatched. The CDR3 sequence is 18 residues long. CDR1 SGHVS and CDR2 FQNEAQ come from the germline V gene. CDR3 DNA: TGTGCCAGCAGCACTAGGGGACCAGCGGGAGACTTCTACAATGAGCAGTTCTTC. This gives the protein CASSTRGPAGDFYNEQFF.

The genes are TRBV7-9 and TRBJ2-1; perhaps TRBD2 as D (5 bases). Germline V gene data show CDR1 as SEHNR and CDR2 as FQNEAQ (reference sequence). The CDR3 is 15 residues long. Trimming took 3 bases from V and 7 from J, leaving 16 bases between them. The CDR3, as DNA: TGTGCCAGCAGCTTTCGGACTGGAAAGAAGAATGAGCAGTTCTTC. Amino acid sequence: CASSFRTGKKNEQFF.

The chain is built from TRBV6-1 and TRBJ2-7; weak D call: TRBD1 (6 bases). With 3 bases removed from V and 4 bases from J, the gap between germline ends came to 10 bases. Germline V gene data show CDR1 as MNHNS and CDR2 as SASEGT. The CDR3 length is 13 residues. The CDR3 region has the DNA TGTGCCAGCAGTGAGATACAGGGATACGAGCAGTACTTC. Amino acid sequence: CASSEIQGYEQYF.

The CDR3 DNA is TGTGCCAGCAGCGGCAACCAAAACATAGAGACCTACAATGAGCAGTTCTTC. Translating gives CASSGNQNIETYNEQFF. This rearrangement joins TRBV7-9 to TRBJ2-1; D is unclear. CDR3 size: 17 residues. Trimming cost V 5 bases and J 2 bases, with 19 bases left between them. From germline, CDR1 is SEHNR and CDR2 FQNEAQ (reference sequence).

This clone was found once. V is TRBV29-1 and J is TRBJ2-3; 9 bases match TRBD2. V trimming: 4 bases; J trimming: 0 bases; junction bases outside the gene matches: 8. The CDR3 runs to 16 residues. From germline, CDR1 is SQVTM and CDR2 ANQGSEA. The CDR3 spells CSVAQREVTSTDTQYF. Here the CDR3 DNA reads TGCAGCGTTGCTCAGCGGGAGGTAACTAGCACAGATACGCAGTATTTT.

This clone was observed a few times. The chain recombines TRBV4-3 with TRBJ1-2; TRBD1 matches at 7 bases. Per the germline V gene, CDR1 is LGHNA and CDR2 is YSLEER. With V trimmed by 2 bases and J by 5 bases, 5 bases remained unmatched. The CDR3 has 14 residues. CDR3 in amino acids: CASSQMGQLYGYTF. As DNA, the CDR3 is TGCGCCAGCAGCCAAATGGGACAGCTATATGGCTACACCTTC.

This sequence joins TRBV30 and TRBJ2-5, with unresolved D. CDR1 is GTSNPN, CDR2 SVGIG, per germline (reference sequence). CDR3 size: 15 residues. The V gene lost 0 bases and the J gene lost 5 bases, with 16 bases spanning the gap. CDR3 in amino acids: CAWSVLLLVRETQYF. CDR3 nucleotide sequence: TGTGCCTGGAGTGTACTTCTTCTGGTGCGGGAGACCCAGTACTTC.

This clone was found a few times. This chain connects TRBV5-1 to TRBJ2-3; tentative D call: TRBD2 (5 bases). The CDR3 contains 15 residues. Germline CDR1 reads SGHRS; CDR2 reads YFSETQ. With 4 bases removed from V and 0 bases from J, the gap between germline ends came to 12 bases. The CDR3 nucleotides are TGCGCCAGCAGCGTTAGCGCCCCTAGCACAGATACGCAGTATTTT. Encoded protein: CASSVSAPSTDTQYF.

This clone was observed a few times. This sample includes further DNA sequences coding for the same CDR3. The chain has TRBV25-1 and TRBJ1-1; a weak D match, TRBD1 (5 bases). CDR3 size: 14 residues. The germline V and J ends were trimmed by 2 bases and 5 bases, with 12 bases remaining between them. Germline loops: CDR1 MGHDK, CDR2 SYGVNS. The CDR3 sequence is CASSEGQGRTEAFF. CDR3 nucleotides: TGTGCCAGCAGTGAAGGGCAGGGAAGAACTGAAGCTTTCTTT.

The chain links TRBV6-5 to TRBJ2-7; the match to TRBD1 covers 10 bases. V lost 6 bases and J lost 3; bases outside the gene matches: 8. CDR3 length: 15 residues. In germline, CDR1 is MNHEY, CDR2 SVGAGI. The CDR3 bases are TGTGCCAGCAGCTACGAGGGGACAGGGGACTACGAGCAGTACTTC. This codes for CASSYEGTGDYEQYF.

The chain joins TRBV4-3 to TRBJ2-2; 7 nucleotides agree with TRBD1. The CDR3 consists of 17 residues. Germline V lookup: CDR1 LGHNA, CDR2 YSLEER. V shed 4 bases and J 0 bases; nucleotides not matched to a gene: 8. Here the CDR3 reads CASSREGGSANTGELFF. The CDR3 DNA is TGCGCCAGCAGCCGAGAAGGGGGCTCTGCGAACACCGGGGAGCTGTTTTTT.

The V call is TRBV15, the J call TRBJ2-5, with a possible D match to TRBD1 (6 bases). Germline values: CDR1 LNHNV, CDR2 YYDKDF (reference sequence). The CDR3 extends over 18 amino acids. Trimming took 1 base from V and 1 from J, leaving 19 bases between them. CDR3 nucleotides: TGTGCCACCAGCAGAGTCGAATGGGACACCAGCCTCCAAGAGACCCAGTACTTC. It encodes CATSRVEWDTSLQETQYF.

V is TRBV4-1 and J is TRBJ2-3, with TRBD2 matching over 11 bases. Germline V gene lookup returns CDR1 MGHRA and CDR2 YSYEKL. The CDR3 spans 19 residues. The trim removed 6 bases at V and 0 bases at J, leaving 14 bases unmatched. The CDR3 reads CASRHILAGAGSSTDTQYF. CDR3 in DNA: TGCGCCAGCAGACACATACTAGCGGGAGCGGGATCTAGCACAGATACGCAGTATTTT.

This clone was detected only once. This sequence joins TRBV13 and TRBJ2-1; 7 bases agree with TRBD1. The CDR3 loop spans 12 amino acids. With 4 bases clipped from V and 15 bases from J, the junction kept 9 bases outside the gene matches. Germline CDR1 reads PRHDT; CDR2 reads FYEKMQ (reference sequence). This CDR3 is CASSSRDSSWFF. The CDR3 DNA reads TGTGCCAGCAGCTCCCGGGACAGCTCATGGTTCTTC.

V usage is TRBV5-4 and J usage is TRBJ2-5; D assignment may be TRBD1 or TRBD2 (5 bases each). The length of the CDR3 is 13 residues. CDR1 SGHNT and CDR2 YYREEE come from the germline V gene (reference sequence). Trimming left V 3 bases short and J 4 bases short, with 10 bases between. CDR3 sequence reads: CASSSRGVETQYF. CDR3 nucleotide sequence: TGTGCCAGCAGCTCGAGGGGAGTAGAGACCCAGTACTTC.

The chain uses TRBV30 and TRBJ2-7; D ambiguous. CDR1 GTSNPN and CDR2 SVGIG come from the germline V gene (reference sequence). The CDR3 has 13 residues. Trimming removed 4 bases from V and 0 bases from J, with 10 bases in between. CDR3 in DNA: TGTGCCTGGAACCGTGGGCCCTCCTACGAGCAGTACTTC. It yields the protein CAWNRGPSYEQYF.

The chain combines TRBV15 with TRBJ2-7, with 7 positions matching TRBD1. Germline V gene data show CDR1 as LNHNV and CDR2 as YYDKDF (reference sequence). CDR3 length: 16 residues. The V segment lost 0 bases and the J segment 0 bases; nucleotides outside the gene matches: 5. CDR3 sequence reads: CATSRDLGTVSYEQYF. The CDR3 DNA sequence: TGTGCCACCAGCAGAGATTTGGGGACAGTCTCCTACGAGCAGTACTTC.

V gene TRBV30 combines with J gene TRBJ2-5, with TRBD1 matching 8 bases. The trim removed 0 bases at V and 2 bases at J, leaving 8 bases unmatched. CDR3 length: 16 residues. Germline CDR1 reads GTSNPN; CDR2 reads SVGIG (reference sequence). The CDR3 sequence: CAWSVRWGQDQETQYF. The CDR3 nucleotides are TGTGCCTGGAGTGTACGGTGGGGACAGGATCAAGAGACCCAGTACTTC. The whole variable domain, filled in from reference TRBV30 and TRBJ2-5, reads SQTIHQWPATLVQPVGSPLSLECTVEGTSNPNLYWYRQAAGRGLQLLFYSVGIGQISSEVPQNLSASRPQDRQFILSSKKLLLSDSGFYLCAWSVRWGQDQETQYFGPGTRLLVL.

This clone was detected a few times. The chain is built from TRBV6-5 and TRBJ2-1, with D possibly matching TRBD2 (6 bases). V gave up 2 bases and J gave up 5 bases, with 13 bases separating them. The CDR3 length is 15 residues. The germline V gene encodes CDR1 MNHEY and CDR2 SVGAGI. Here the CDR3 reads CASSYGSGEDNEQFF. CDR3 nucleotide sequence: TGTGCCAGCAGTTACGGTAGCGGAGAAGACAATGAGCAGTTCTTC.

The chain carries TRBV4-3 and TRBJ2-7; D not resolved. The CDR3 covers 15 residues. Trimming took off 3 bases at V and 6 bases at J, with 18 bases between the two ends. Germline CDR1 reads LGHNA; CDR2 reads YSLEER. The chain's CDR3 is CASSQNGPGVAEQYF. CDR3 bases: TGCGCCAGCAGCCAGAACGGGCCCGGAGTAGCCGAGCAGTACTTC.

J is TRBJ2-2 and V is TRBV30; D unclear. The germline V gene encodes CDR1 GTSNPN and CDR2 SVGIG (reference sequence). The V end lost 3 bases, the J end lost 9 bases, and 14 bases lay between the germline ends. This CDR3 is 13 amino acids long. DNA of the CDR3: TGTGCCTGGAGACCTACAGATGTGTGGGAGCTGTTTTTT. Translation gives CAWRPTDVWELFF.

The chain joins TRBV9 to TRBJ2-2; either TRBD1 or TRBD2 may fit D (5 bases each). The V end was cut by 0 bases, the J end by 1 base, with 10 bases between. Per germline, CDR1 SGDLS and CDR2 YYNGEE. The CDR3 length is 16 residues. The DNA of the CDR3 is TGTGCCAGCAGCGTAGTTGGGGGTCTGAACACCGGGGAGCTGTTTTTT. Its protein is CASSVVGGLNTGELFF.

The count of this clone is one. The chain links TRBV5-1 to TRBJ2-7, with 7 bases identical to TRBD1. Germline trimming cut 4 bases from V and 3 bases from J; bases unmatched to any gene: 4. Germline CDR1 reads SGHRS; CDR2 reads YFSETQ. The CDR3 has 13 amino acids. In DNA, the CDR3 is TGCGCCAGCAGCCCCGACAGGGTCTACGAGCAGTACTTC. This sequence encodes CASSPDRVYEQYF.

The chain recombines TRBV6-6 with TRBJ2-2; TRBD1 matches at 7 bases. Germline CDR1 is MNHNY and CDR2 is SVGAGI (reference sequence). Trimming took 5 bases from V and 7 from J; bases not matched to a gene: 13. The CDR3 length is 16 residues. CDR3 residues: CASSLSGTDHYGELFF. The CDR3 DNA reads as TGTGCCAGCAGTCTGTCCGGGACAGATCATTACGGGGAGCTGTTTTTT.

V and J are TRBV7-2 and TRBJ2-7; D is perhaps TRBD1 (6 bases). This CDR3 has 14 residues. The V end was cut by 5 bases, the J end by 3 bases, with 14 bases between. Germline V gene sequence: CDR1 SGHTA, CDR2 FQGNSA. The CDR3 nucleotides read TGTGCCAGCAGCCAAGTAGGGGGAGTCTACGAGCAGTACTTC. Translated, it gives CASSQVGGVYEQYF.

The J gene is TRBJ2-7, the V gene TRBV6-1; D call uncertain. Trimming took off 3 bases at V and 4 bases at J, with 7 bases between the two ends. CDR1 and CDR2 (germline): MNHNS, SASEGT. The CDR3 has 12 amino acids. CDR3 coding DNA: TGTGCCAGCAGTGAGCCCAAATACGAGCAGTACTTC. It encodes CASSEPKYEQYF.

The chain links TRBV2 to TRBJ2-3; TRBD2 aligns across 12 bases. V shed 2 bases, J shed 6 bases, and the junction held 9 bases outside the gene matches. This CDR3 contains 17 residues. The germline gives CDR1 SNHLY, CDR2 FYNNEI. The CDR3 DNA is TGTGCCAGCAGTGAATCGACTAGCGGGAGTGGTATGGATACGCAGTATTTT. It specifies CASSESTSGSGMDTQYF.